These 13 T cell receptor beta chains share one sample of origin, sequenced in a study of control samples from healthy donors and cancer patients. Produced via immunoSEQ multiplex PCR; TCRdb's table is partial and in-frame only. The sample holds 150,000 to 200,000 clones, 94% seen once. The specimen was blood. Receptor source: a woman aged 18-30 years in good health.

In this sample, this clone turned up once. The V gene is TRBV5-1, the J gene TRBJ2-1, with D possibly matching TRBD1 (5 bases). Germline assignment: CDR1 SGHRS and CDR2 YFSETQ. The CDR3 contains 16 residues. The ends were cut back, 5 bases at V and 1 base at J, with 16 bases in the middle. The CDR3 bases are TGCGCCAGCAGATTTAAGGGGCCTGGGTCCTACAATGAGCAGTTCTTC. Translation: CASRFKGPGSYNEQFF.

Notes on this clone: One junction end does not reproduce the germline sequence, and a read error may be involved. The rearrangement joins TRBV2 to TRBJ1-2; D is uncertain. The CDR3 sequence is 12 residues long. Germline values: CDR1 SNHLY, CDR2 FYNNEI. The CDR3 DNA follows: TGTGCCAGCAGTGAAGAGTCCGCGGCCTCCAGCTTC. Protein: CASSEESAASSF. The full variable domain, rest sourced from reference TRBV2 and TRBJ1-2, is EPEVTQTPSHQVTQMGQEVILRCVPISNHLYFYWYRQILGQKVEFLVSFYNNEISEKSEIFDDQFSVERPDGSNFTLKIRSTKLEDSAMYFCASSEESAASSFGSGTRLTVV.

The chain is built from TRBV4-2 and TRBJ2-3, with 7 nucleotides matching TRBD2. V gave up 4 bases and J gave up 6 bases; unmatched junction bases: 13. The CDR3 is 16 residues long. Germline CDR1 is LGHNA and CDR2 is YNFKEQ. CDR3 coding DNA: TGTGCCAGCAGCCGAGACTTAGCGGGCCGGGGCGATACGCAGTATTTT. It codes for CASSRDLAGRGDTQYF.

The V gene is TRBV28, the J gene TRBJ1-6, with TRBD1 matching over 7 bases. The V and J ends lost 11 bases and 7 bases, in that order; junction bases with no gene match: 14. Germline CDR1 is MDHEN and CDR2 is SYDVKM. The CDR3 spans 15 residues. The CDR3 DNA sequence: TGTGCCGCAGGGCCAAGGACAGGACAAAATTCACCCCTCCACTTT. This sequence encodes CAAGPRTGQNSPLHF.

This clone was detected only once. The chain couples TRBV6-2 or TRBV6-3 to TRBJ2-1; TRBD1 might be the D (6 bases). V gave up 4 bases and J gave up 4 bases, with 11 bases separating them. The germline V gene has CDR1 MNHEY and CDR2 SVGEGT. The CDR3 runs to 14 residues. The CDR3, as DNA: TGTGCCAGCAGTTCTCCCCAGGGGTACAATGAGCAGTTCTTC. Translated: CASSSPQGYNEQFF.

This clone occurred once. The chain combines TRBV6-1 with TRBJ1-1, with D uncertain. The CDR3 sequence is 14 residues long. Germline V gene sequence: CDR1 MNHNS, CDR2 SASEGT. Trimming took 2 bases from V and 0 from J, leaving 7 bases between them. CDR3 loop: CASSEYVMNTEAFF. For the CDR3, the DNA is TGTGCCAGCAGTGAATATGTAATGAACACTGAAGCTTTCTTT.

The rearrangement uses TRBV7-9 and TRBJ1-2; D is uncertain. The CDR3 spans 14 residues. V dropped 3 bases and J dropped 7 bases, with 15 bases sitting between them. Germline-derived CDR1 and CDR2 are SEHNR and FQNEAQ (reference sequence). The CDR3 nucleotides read TGTGCCAGCAGCTTCCAGGCCGTAGAGGTTGGCTACACCTTC. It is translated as CASSFQAVEVGYTF.

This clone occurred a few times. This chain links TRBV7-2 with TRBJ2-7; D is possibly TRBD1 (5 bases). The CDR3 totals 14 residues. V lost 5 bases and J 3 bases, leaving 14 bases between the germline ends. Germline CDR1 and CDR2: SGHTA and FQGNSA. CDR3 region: CASSPRQLDYEQYF. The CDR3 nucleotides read TGTGCCAGCAGCCCCCGACAGCTCGACTACGAGCAGTACTTC.

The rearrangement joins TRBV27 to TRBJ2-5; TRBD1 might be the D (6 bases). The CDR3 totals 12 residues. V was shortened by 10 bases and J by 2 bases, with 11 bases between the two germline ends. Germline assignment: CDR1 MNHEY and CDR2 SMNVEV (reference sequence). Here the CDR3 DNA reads TGTGCCACACGGACAGCACAAGAGACCCAGTACTTC. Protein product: CATRTAQETQYF.

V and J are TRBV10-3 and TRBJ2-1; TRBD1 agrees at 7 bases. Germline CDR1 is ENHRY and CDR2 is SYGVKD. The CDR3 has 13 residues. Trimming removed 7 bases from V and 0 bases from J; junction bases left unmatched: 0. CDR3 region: CAINRGSYNEQFF. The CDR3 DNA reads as TGTGCCATCAACAGGGGCTCCTACAATGAGCAGTTCTTC.

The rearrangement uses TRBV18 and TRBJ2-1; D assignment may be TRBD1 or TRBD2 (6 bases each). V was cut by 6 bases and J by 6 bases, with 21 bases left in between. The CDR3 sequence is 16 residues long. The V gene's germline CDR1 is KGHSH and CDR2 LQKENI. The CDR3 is CASSEGHPSAGNEQFF. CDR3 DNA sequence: TGTGCCAGCTCGGAGGGACACCCCTCAGCGGGCAATGAGCAGTTCTTC. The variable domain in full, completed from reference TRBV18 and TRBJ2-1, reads NAGVMQNPRHLVRRRGQEARLRCSPMKGHSHVYWYRQLPEEGLKFMVYLQKENIIDESGMPKERFSAEFPKEGPSILRIQQVVRGDSAAYFCASSEGHPSAGNEQFFGPGTRLTVL.

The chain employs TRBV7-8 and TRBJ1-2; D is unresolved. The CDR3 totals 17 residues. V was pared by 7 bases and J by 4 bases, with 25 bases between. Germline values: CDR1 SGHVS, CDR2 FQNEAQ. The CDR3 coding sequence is TGTGCCAGCACTCTAAGGAGTTTCAGGATCACATTCTATGGCTACACCTTC. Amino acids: CASTLRSFRITFYGYTF.

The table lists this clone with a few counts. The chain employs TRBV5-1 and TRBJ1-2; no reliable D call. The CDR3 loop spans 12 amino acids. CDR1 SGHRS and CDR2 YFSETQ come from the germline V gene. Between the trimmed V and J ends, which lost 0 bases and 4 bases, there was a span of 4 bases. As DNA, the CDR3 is TGCGCCAGCAGCTTGGACAGCTATGGCTACACCTTC. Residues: CASSLDSYGYTF.